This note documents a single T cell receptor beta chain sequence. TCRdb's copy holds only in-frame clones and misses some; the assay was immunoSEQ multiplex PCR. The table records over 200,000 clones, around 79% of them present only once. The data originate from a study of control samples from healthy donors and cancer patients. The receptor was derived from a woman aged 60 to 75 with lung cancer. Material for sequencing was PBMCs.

The CDR3 loop is CAISEMNTEAFF. The CDR3 nucleotides read TGTGCCATCAGTGAGATGAACACTGAAGCTTTCTTT. The chain links TRBV10-3 to TRBJ1-1; D is unclear. The CDR3 sequence is 12 residues long. Trimming removed 2 bases at V and 0 bases at J, with 1 base between. Germline V gives CDR1 ENHRY, CDR2 SYGVKD.